What follows describes a single T cell receptor beta chain. Its antigen has not been determined. No base quality values were provided; no much bigger clone lies one nucleotide off. The germline V gene provides CDR1 LGHNA and CDR2 YNFKEQ. V is clipped by 0 bases and J by 5 bases, and the sequence between their germline boundaries is 10 bases long. Reading from cysteine to phenylalanine, the CDR3 counts 14 amino acids. This entry keeps only the CDR3 DNA: 42 bases, framed from base 1. RNA was extracted using the RNeasy kit, and about 0.45 to 1 ug of the RNA was reverse transcribed with random hexamers. TCR beta CDR3 regions were amplified with the immunoSEQ multiplex PCR assay covering 54 Vbeta and 13 Jbeta segments. Bias from PCR amplification was corrected by using a synthetic template baseline for primer optimization and for computational correction. The paper's processing steps were these. Reads were assigned to V, D and J genes according to IMGT and analyzed in immunoSEQ Analyzer, with only productive sequences retained. Clonality was computed as one minus Shannon entropy normalized by log2 of the number of productive unique sequences. For each patient and control, public and private clones were evaluated within the 100 most prevalent clones. A clone was defined as Susac-specific if it was absent from the healthy and MS cohorts, from some 1,100 published viral clones and from other ImmuneACCESS disease sequences. The public reads were run again by TCRdb, first through fastp at Q25 and then through MiXCR, and only productive beta chains were kept. Rows merge per CDR3 protein into single entries with the most common DNA and genes. V and J calls and clone size were set by TCRdb, not the authors. Across this sample there are some 170,000 distinct CDR3 sequences, with around 93% seen only once. The ten top clones hold just over 0.13% of the sample.

Peripheral blood CD8+ and CD4+ T cells from healthy donors, Susac syndrome patients and multiple sclerosis patients were profiled by high-throughput TCR beta sequencing. Healthy donors were age- and sex-matched controls. Bulk CD8+ and CD4+ T cells were purified magnetically by negative isolation, whereas CD8+ TEMRA cells were enriched by FACS. Blood was collected in EDTA tubes and processed within 24 hours, with PBMCs isolated through density gradient centrifugation. PBMCs intended for TCR sequencing were frozen in liquid nitrogen and were later thawed in a 37 degrees C water bath. The sorted or isolated CD4+, CD8+ and CD8+ TEMRA cells had a purity of 90% or higher. This sample is part of a study of CD8 T cells in Susac syndrome (dated by TCRdb to about 2019). Regarding the study in general: The study used repertoire sequencing to test whether antigen drove CD8+ T cell activation and differentiation in Susac syndrome. Broad study findings and their caveats: The number of individuals in the TCR sequencing and HLA analysis was acknowledged as relatively small.

The TCR was taken from a human donor in good health. The rearrangement joined TRBV4-2 to TRBJ1-1; a weak D assignment points to TRBD1 (5 bases agree). The sequenced sample consisted of CD4+ T cells from PBMCs. The CDR3 region has the sequence CASSQDPRGTEAFF. The bases are TGTGCCAGCAGCCAAGATCCTCGGGGGACTGAAGCTTTCTTT.